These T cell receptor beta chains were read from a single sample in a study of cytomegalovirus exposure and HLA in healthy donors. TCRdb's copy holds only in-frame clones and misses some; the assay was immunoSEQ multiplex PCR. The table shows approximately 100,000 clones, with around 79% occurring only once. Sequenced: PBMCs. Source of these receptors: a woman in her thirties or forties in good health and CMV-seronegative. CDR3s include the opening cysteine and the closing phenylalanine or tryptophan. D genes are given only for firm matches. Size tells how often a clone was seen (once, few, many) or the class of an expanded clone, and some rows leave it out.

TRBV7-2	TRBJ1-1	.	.	CASSLFQGGTEAFF	TGTGCCAGCAGCTTATTCCAGGGCGGCACTGAAGCTTTCTTT
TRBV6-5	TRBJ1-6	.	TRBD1	CASSYNRGRDSPLHF	TGTGCCAGCAGTTACAACAGGGGAAGGGATTCACCCCTCCACTTT
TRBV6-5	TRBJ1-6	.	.	CASSARGSPLHF	TGTGCCAGCAGCGCCAGGGGTTCACCCCTCCACTTT
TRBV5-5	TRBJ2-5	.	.	CASSLFAEPQGPQYF	TGTGCCAGCAGCTTGTTTGCGGAGCCCCAGGGGCCCCAGTACTTC
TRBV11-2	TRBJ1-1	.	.	CASSLARGENTEAFF	TGTGCCAGCAGCTTAGCCCGGGGGGAAAACACTGAAGCTTTCTTT
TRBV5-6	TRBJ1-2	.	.	CASSSGRGYGYTF	TGTGCCAGCAGCTCCGGGAGGGGATATGGCTACACCTTC
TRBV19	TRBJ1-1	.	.	CASSQSNTEAFF	TGTGCCAGTAGTCAGTCGAACACTGAAGCTTTCTTT
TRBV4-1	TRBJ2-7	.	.	CASSPLYSYEQYF	TGCGCCAGCAGCCCTTTATACTCCTACGAGCAGTACTTC
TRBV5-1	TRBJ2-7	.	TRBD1	CASSAAGTGVYEQYF	TGCGCCAGCAGCGCCGCCGGGACAGGGGTCTACGAGCAGTACTTC
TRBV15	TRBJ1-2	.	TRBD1	CATSRGQVISGYTF	TGTGCCACCAGCCGTGGACAGGTAATAAGTGGCTACACCTTC
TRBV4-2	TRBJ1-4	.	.	CASSQEGSYNEKLFF	TGTGCCAGCAGCCAAGAGGGCAGTTATAATGAAAAACTGTTTTTT
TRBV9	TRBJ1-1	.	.	CASSVVPADSKNTEAFF	TGTGCCAGCAGCGTAGTTCCCGCGGACAGTAAGAACACTGAAGCTTTCTTT
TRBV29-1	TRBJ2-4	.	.	CSVVGGAENIQYF	TGCAGCGTTGTCGGTGGGGCAGAAAACATTCAGTACTTC
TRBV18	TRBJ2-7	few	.	CASSPPQGAYEQYF	TGTGCCAGCTCACCACCTCAAGGGGCGTACGAGCAGTACTTC
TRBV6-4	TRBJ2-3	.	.	CASSEGQPTDTQYF	TGTGCCAGCAGTGAGGGCCAGCCCACAGATACGCAGTATTTT
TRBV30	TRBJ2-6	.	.	CAWSRDSGANVLTF	TGTGCCTGGAGTCGGGACTCTGGGGCCAACGTCCTGACTTTC
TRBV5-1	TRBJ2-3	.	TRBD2	CASSPGLAGSTDTQYF	TGCGCCAGCAGCCCCGGACTAGCGGGGAGCACAGATACGCAGTATTTT
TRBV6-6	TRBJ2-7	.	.	CASSYSNSYEQYF	TGTGCCAGCAGTTACTCCAACTCCTACGAGCAGTACTTC
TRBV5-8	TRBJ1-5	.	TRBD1	CASSYGQGFPIRQPQHF	TGTGCCAGCAGTTACGGACAGGGTTTTCCTATCCGTCAGCCCCAGCATTTT
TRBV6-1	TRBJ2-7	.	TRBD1	CASSQNRGRVHEQYF	TGTGCCAGCAGTCAGAACAGGGGTAGAGTCCACGAGCAGTACTTC
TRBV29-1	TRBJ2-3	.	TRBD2	CSVDGRGFTDTQYF	TGCAGCGTTGACGGGCGGGGGTTCACAGATACGCAGTATTTT
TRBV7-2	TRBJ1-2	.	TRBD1	CASRIGGGFGYTF	TGTGCCAGCAGAATAGGAGGGGGCTTTGGCTACACCTTC
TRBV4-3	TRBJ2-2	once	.	CASSPPPTGNTGELFF	TGCGCCAGCAGCCCCCCTCCGACGGGGAACACCGGGGAGCTGTTTTTT
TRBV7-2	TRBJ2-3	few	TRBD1	CASSLVETGATDTQYF	TGTGCCAGCAGCTTAGTGGAGACAGGGGCGACAGATACGCAGTATTTT
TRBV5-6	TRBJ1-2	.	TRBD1	CASSSRGGWTYGYTF	TGTGCCAGCAGCTCACGAGGGGGCTGGACCTATGGCTACACCTTC
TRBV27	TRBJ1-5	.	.	CASSFRGQPQHF	TGTGCCAGCAGTTTCCGAGGGCAGCCCCAGCATTTT
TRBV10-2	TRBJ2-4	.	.	CASSEGGSLAKNIQYF	TGCGCCAGCAGTGAGGGCGGCAGCTTAGCCAAAAACATTCAGTACTTC
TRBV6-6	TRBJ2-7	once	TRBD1	CASSYPGQAHYEQYF	TGTGCCAGCAGTTATCCGGGACAGGCTCACTACGAGCAGTACTTC
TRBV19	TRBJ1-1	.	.	CASSFSDREAFF	TGTGCCAGTAGTTTCTCAGACAGGGAAGCTTTCTTT
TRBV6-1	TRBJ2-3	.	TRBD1	CASSTRTGTDTQYF	TGTGCCAGCAGTACACGGACAGGGACAGATACGCAGTATTTT
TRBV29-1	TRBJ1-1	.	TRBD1	CSVTRQGTEAFF	TGCAGCGTAACGAGACAGGGTACTGAAGCTTTCTTT
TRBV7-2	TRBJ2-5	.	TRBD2	CASSPGLYATQYF	TGTGCCAGCAGCCCGGGACTATACGCGACCCAGTACTTC
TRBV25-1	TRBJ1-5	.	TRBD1	CASSERRQGNNQPQHF	TGTGCCAGCAGTGAACGCAGACAGGGGAACAATCAGCCCCAGCATTTT
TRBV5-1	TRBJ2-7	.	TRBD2	CASSFRAGAAYEQYF	TGCGCCAGCAGCTTCCGAGCGGGGGCCGCCTACGAGCAGTACTTC
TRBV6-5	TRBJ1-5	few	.	CASSYSGVGGQPQHF	TGTGCCAGCAGTTACTCGGGGGTTGGGGGGCAGCCCCAGCATTTT
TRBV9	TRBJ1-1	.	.	CASSIGADTEAFF	TGTGCCAGCAGCATAGGGGCCGACACTGAAGCTTTCTTT
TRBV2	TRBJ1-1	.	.	CASSEAAQGYTEAFF	TGTGCCAGCAGTGAAGCAGCGCAGGGTTACACTGAAGCTTTCTTT
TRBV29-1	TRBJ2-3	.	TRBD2	CSVEDWRSEAGGAGGTQYF	TGCAGCGTTGAAGATTGGAGGAGTGAAGCGGGGGGGGCAGGTGGTACGCAGTATTTT
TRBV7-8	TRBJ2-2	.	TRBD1	CASSLNPGTGGTGELFF	TGTGCCAGCAGCCTAAACCCCGGGACAGGGGGCACCGGGGAGCTGTTTTTT
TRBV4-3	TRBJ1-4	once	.	CASSRSQGLATNEKLFF	TGCGCCAGCAGCCGTTCACAGGGTCTTGCAACTAATGAAAAACTGTTTTTT
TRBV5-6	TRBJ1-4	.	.	CASSLAGGGNEKLFF	TGTGCCAGCAGCTTGGCTGGGGGAGGGAATGAAAAACTGTTTTTT
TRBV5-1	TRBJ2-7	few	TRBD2	CASSLSAGAYEQYF	TGCGCCAGCAGCTTGAGTGCGGGGGCCTACGAGCAGTACTTC
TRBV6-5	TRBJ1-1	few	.	CASSYYGGNTEAFF	TGTGCCAGCAGTTACTACGGGGGGAACACTGAAGCTTTCTTT
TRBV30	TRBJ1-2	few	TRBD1	CAWSVGQGANYGYTF	TGTGCCTGGAGTGTAGGACAGGGAGCTAACTATGGCTACACCTTC